This T cell receptor (beta chain) emerged from a study of cytomegalovirus exposure and HLA in healthy donors. Study-wide results and caveats: By HLA locus, TCR association rates varied in a later analysis, with DRB1 showing the most and HLA-C the fewest.

Vbeta (60) and Jbeta (13) primers were used in the PCR. Profiled with immunoSEQ multiplex PCR; TCRdb holds only in-frame clones, not every one. This table has over 75,000 clones, roughly 80% appearing once. Regarding this clone: Its target is unknown.

Material for sequencing was PBMCs. The TCR was taken from a man aged 45-65 years in good health and CMV-seropositive.

The CDR3 nucleotides are TGTGCCAGCAGTTCAGGGGGACAGGGTGAAGGTGGCTACACCTTC. Amino acid sequence: CASSSGGQGEGGYTF. The V call is TRBV28, the J call TRBJ1-2; 9 positions agree with TRBD1. Trimming removed 4 bases from V and 7 bases from J; junction bases left unmatched: 10. Germline V gene lookup returns CDR1 MDHEN and CDR2 SYDVKM. This CDR3 contains 15 residues.